This note documents a single T cell receptor (beta chain) sequence. This sample is drawn from a study of blood T cell repertoires in COVID-19. Study summary: Italy, Spain and the United States were the sources of the convalescent and acute COVID-19 samples. PBMCs, B-cell-depleted T cells, or T cells were the source of the cDNA or gDNA that made up the material.

In the original workflow: Reference gene primer amplification gave estimated nucleated cell counts. Some clones are missing from TCRdb's copy, which holds only in-frame ones; the method was immunoSEQ multiplex PCR. V, J and clone size are those of that table, while D and trimming were read from the DNA. The sample lists 250,000 to 350,000 clones, 89% occurring once. The CDR3 extends over 18 amino acids. The junction had 10 bases not matched to a gene; V was cut back by 2 bases and J by 5 bases. Germline CDR1 reads MGHRA; CDR2 reads YSYEKL. Material for sequencing was peripheral blood. This clonotype was obtained from a woman aged 40 to 50 who had recovered from COVID-19. The rearrangement uses TRBV4-1 and TRBJ2-2, with 11 positions matching TRBD1. CDR3 protein: CASSQPVGQGALTGELFF. The CDR3 DNA reads as TGCGCCAGCAGCCAACCCGTTGGACAGGGGGCTTTGACCGGGGAGCTGTTTTTT.